The 23 T cell receptor beta chains below all came from one sample that was sequenced in a study of cytomegalovirus exposure and HLA in healthy donors. PCR used 60 Vbeta primers and 13 Jbeta primers. Method: immunoSEQ multiplex PCR; TCRdb's copy keeps in-frame clones and lacks some. The sample shows 100,000 to 150,000 clones, 65% to 90% of them seen only once. The sample comprised PBMCs. All receptors come from a man aged 50 to 60 in good health and CMV-seronegative.

The rearrangement joins TRBV5-1 to TRBJ1-1; no clear D. The CDR3 is 12 amino acids. V was trimmed by 0 bases and J by 7 bases, leaving 7 bases between them. Germline CDR1 reads SGHRS; CDR2 reads YFSETQ. CDR3 loop: CASSLGGLEAFF. In DNA form, the CDR3 reads TGCGCCAGCAGCTTGGGAGGGCTTGAAGCTTTCTTT. The entire variable domain, with the rest obtained from reference TRBV5-1 and TRBJ1-1, is as follows: KAGVTQTPRYLIKTRGQQVTLSCSPISGHRSVSWYQQTPGQGLQFLFEYFSETQRNKGNFPGRFSGRQFSNSRSEMNVSTLELGDSALYLCASSLGGLEAFFGQGTRLTVV.

The gene calls are TRBV5-1 and TRBJ2-2, with 10 bases that match TRBD1. Looked up from germline, CDR1 is SGHRS and CDR2 is YFSETQ. V gave up 3 bases and J gave up 5 bases; unmatched junction bases: 4. There are 15 residues in the CDR3. DNA of the CDR3: TGCGCCAGCAGCTCCCGGGACAGGGGTACCGGGGAGCTGTTTTTT. Its translation is CASSSRDRGTGELFF.

The V and J genes are TRBV15 and TRBJ1-5; D might be TRBD1 (6 bases). CDR1 and CDR2 (germline): LNHNV, YYDKDF (reference sequence). With 0 bases removed from V and 15 bases from J, the gap between germline ends came to 15 bases. The length of the CDR3 is 13 residues. The CDR3 spells CATSRERGSVLHF. For the CDR3, the DNA is TGTGCCACCAGCAGAGAGAGGGGGAGCGTACTGCATTTT.

The chain has TRBV7-6 and TRBJ2-7, with 8 positions matching TRBD1. V dropped 1 base and J dropped 2; count of bases not matched to a gene: 1. The germline V gene encodes CDR1 SGHVS and CDR2 FNYEAQ. CDR3 size: 14 residues. The chain's CDR3 is CASSLGDRTYEQYF. The DNA of the CDR3 is TGTGCCAGCAGCTTAGGGGACAGGACCTACGAGCAGTACTTC.

In this sample, this clone turned up once. The chain joins TRBV5-1 to TRBJ2-7; the match to TRBD1 covers 8 bases. The CDR3 totals 15 residues. Germline CDR1 is SGHRS and CDR2 is YFSETQ. J lost 3 bases, V lost 2 bases, and 7 bases had no gene match. This CDR3 is CASSFTGTGDYEQYF. CDR3 in DNA: TGCGCCAGCAGCTTTACCGGGACAGGCGACTACGAGCAGTACTTC.

The chain combines TRBV4-3 with TRBJ1-2; D not certain. The CDR3 spans 17 residues. Germline CDR1 reads LGHNA; CDR2 reads YSLEER. Trimming shortened V by 0 bases and J by 2 bases, and 16 bases separated the two germline ends. CDR3 DNA sequence: TGCGCCAGCAGCCAAGACACGGCGGGGTATTCAAACTATGGCTACACCTTC. Amino acid sequence: CASSQDTAGYSNYGYTF.

The rearrangement uses TRBV18 and TRBJ2-7; 8 bases fit TRBD1. The CDR3 is 12 residues long. In germline, CDR1 is KGHSH, CDR2 LQKENI. V lost 3 bases and J lost 5; bases outside the gene matches: 0. Here the CDR3 DNA reads TGTGCCAGCTCACCGACAGGGGACGAGCAGTACTTC. Translated: CASSPTGDEQYF.

The chain carries TRBV18 and TRBJ2-3; maybe TRBD2 (6 bases). The V gene's germline CDR1 is KGHSH and CDR2 LQKENI. The CDR3 contains 20 residues. Between the trimmed V and J ends, which lost 0 bases and 2 bases, there was a span of 24 bases. The CDR3 loop is CASSPPVKHRDWQNTDTQYF. The CDR3 bases are TGTGCCAGCTCACCACCGGTAAAGCATCGGGACTGGCAAAACACAGATACGCAGTATTTT.

The V and J genes are TRBV5-1 and TRBJ2-3; D remains unclear. V lost 5 bases and J 2 bases, leaving 15 bases between the germline ends. CDR3 size: 15 residues. Looked up from germline, CDR1 is SGHRS and CDR2 is YFSETQ. Written as DNA, the CDR3 is TGCGCCAGCAGAGTGGCCACACTATACACAGATACGCAGTATTTT. This codes for CASRVATLYTDTQYF. Full variable domain (outside the CDR3, taken from reference TRBV5-1 and TRBJ2-3): KAGVTQTPRYLIKTRGQQVTLSCSPISGHRSVSWYQQTPGQGLQFLFEYFSETQRNKGNFPGRFSGRQFSNSRSEMNVSTLELGDSALYLCASRVATLYTDTQYFGPGTRLTVL.

The rearrangement joins TRBV7-8 to TRBJ2-7; the D gene is possibly TRBD1 (6 bases). Trimming took off 3 bases at V and 3 bases at J, with 6 bases between the two ends. The CDR3 is 12 residues long. Looked up from germline, CDR1 is SGHVS and CDR2 is FQNEAQ. The CDR3 DNA sequence: TGTGCCAGCAGCTTGACAGGCTACGAGCAGTACTTC. Translation: CASSLTGYEQYF.

This rearrangement joins TRBV9 to TRBJ2-1, with D possibly being TRBD2 (5 bases). Between the trimmed V and J ends, which lost 0 bases and 6 bases, there was a span of 7 bases. Per the germline V gene, CDR1 is SGDLS and CDR2 is YYNGEE. The CDR3 loop spans 13 amino acids. CDR3 bases: TGTGCCAGCAGCGTAGTAGAGGGCAATGAGCAGTTCTTC. Encoded protein: CASSVVEGNEQFF. Full variable domain (remainder filled in from reference TRBV9 and TRBJ2-1): DSGVTQTPKHLITATGQRVTLRCSPRSGDLSVYWYQQSLDQGLQFLIQYYNGEERAKGNILERFSAQQFPDLHSELNLSSLELGDSALYFCASSVVEGNEQFFGPGTRLTVL.

This chain joins TRBV1 and TRBJ2-3; the tabulated D call, TRBD1, remains unverified against the DNA. TRBV1 is designated a pseudogene. The CDR3 has 16 residues. CDR3 DNA sequence: TGCACCAGCAGCCTACCCACAGGATCCTCCACAGATACGCAGTATTTT. Translating it yields CTSSLPTGSSTDTQYF.

The chain combines TRBV10-3 with TRBJ1-6, with TRBD1 matching over 7 bases. The CDR3 runs 16 residues. Germline V gives CDR1 ENHRY, CDR2 SYGVKD. Trimming took 10 bases from V and 7 from J; bases not matched to a gene: 16. The CDR3 nucleotides read TGTGCCACCCTAGGGGGCTTGACAGCGAGGAATTCACCCCTCCACTTT. It specifies CATLGGLTARNSPLHF.

The chain's CDR3 is CASSSDRARSEKLFF. CDR3 sequence (DNA): TGTGCCAGCAGTTCGGACAGGGCACGATCTGAAAAACTGTTTTTT. The chain has TRBV6-6 and TRBJ1-4, with 8 bases identical to TRBD1. Germline V lookup: CDR1 MNHNY, CDR2 SVGAGI (reference sequence). The V and J ends lost 4 bases and 7 bases, in that order; junction bases with no gene match: 8. The CDR3 covers 15 residues.

The CDR3 loop is CASSLQEGYGYTF. In DNA form, the CDR3 reads TGTGCCAGCAGTTTACAAGAGGGCTATGGCTACACCTTC. The rearrangement joins TRBV27 to TRBJ1-2; D not resolved. Per germline, CDR1 MNHEY and CDR2 SMNVEV (reference sequence). The CDR3 consists of 13 residues. Trimming stripped 2 bases from V and 4 bases from J, with 8 bases between.

This clone was observed a few times. This sequence joins TRBV30 and TRBJ2-1, with a weak D call TRBD1 (6 bases). The germline V and J ends were trimmed by 2 bases and 6 bases, with 11 bases remaining between them. Germline assignment: CDR1 GTSNPN and CDR2 SVGIG (reference sequence). The CDR3 runs 13 residues. The CDR3 sequence: CAWSPGRGNEQFF. The CDR3 DNA sequence: TGTGCCTGGAGTCCCGGCAGGGGCAATGAGCAGTTCTTC.

This clone was observed a handful of times. The chain links TRBV10-3 to TRBJ1-1, with D perhaps matching TRBD1 (6 bases). Germline CDR1 reads ENHRY; CDR2 reads SYGVKD. Trimming stripped 6 bases from V and 5 bases from J, with 13 bases between. The CDR3 totals 13 residues. This CDR3 reads CAIRAGEGTEAFF. The CDR3 DNA reads as TGTGCCATCAGAGCAGGGGAGGGGACTGAAGCTTTCTTT.

V usage is TRBV7-9 and J usage is TRBJ1-5; 8 bases fit TRBD1. Germline CDR1 and CDR2: SEHNR and FQNEAQ (reference sequence). The V gene end was trimmed by 5 bases and the J gene end by 1 base; junction bases not matched to a gene: 7. The CDR3 totals 16 residues. The CDR3: CASSLGTGQSNQPQHF. The CDR3 nucleotides are TGTGCCAGCAGCCTCGGGACAGGCCAAAGCAATCAGCCCCAGCATTTT.

This clone was picked up a small number of times. This sequence joins TRBV7-2 and TRBJ2-1, with 9 bases fitting TRBD2. Germline loops: CDR1 SGHTA, CDR2 FQGNSA. The J segment lost 7 bases and the V segment lost 3 bases, leaving 7 bases of the junction unmatched. This CDR3 spans 15 amino acids. The CDR3 nucleotides are TGTGCCAGCAGCTTTTACGGCGGGGGGGCGAATGAGCAGTTCTTC. This translates into CASSFYGGGANEQFF.

This clone was recorded once. V is TRBV10-2 and J is TRBJ1-6; D unresolved. The CDR3 is made up of 14 amino acids. The germline V and J ends were trimmed by 3 bases and 5 bases, with 8 bases remaining between them. The germline V gene has CDR1 WSHSY and CDR2 SAAADI. CDR3 DNA sequence: TGCGCCAGCAGTGACTCGGGTGATAATTCACCCCTCCACTTT. It encodes CASSDSGDNSPLHF.

This chain connects TRBV5-1 to TRBJ1-4; D unclear. The germline V gene has CDR1 SGHRS and CDR2 YFSETQ. The CDR3 covers 16 residues. V lost 0 bases to trimming and J lost 1 base, with 10 bases between them. CDR3: CASSLGQSGTNEKLFF. The DNA of the CDR3 is TGCGCCAGCAGCTTGGGGCAGTCTGGAACTAATGAAAAACTGTTTTTT.

The gene calls are TRBV7-8 and TRBJ2-5; TRBD2 matches at 9 bases. CDR1 is SGHVS and CDR2 is FQNEAQ in the germline V gene. The CDR3 consists of 16 residues. Trimming removed 2 bases from V and 5 bases from J; junction bases left unmatched: 9. In nucleotides, the CDR3 is TGTGCCAGCAGCTTACTAGCGGGGACCCCCTGGGAGACCCAGTACTTC. Its translation is CASSLLAGTPWETQYF.

This clone has just a few counts. This chain uses TRBV10-1 with TRBJ2-1; 14 positions match TRBD2. Germline loops: CDR1 WNHNN, CDR2 SYGVQD (reference sequence). The CDR3 contains 15 residues. V lost 5 bases to trimming and J lost 7 bases; unmatched junction nucleotides: 4. CDR3 bases: TGCGCCAGCAGTCGGGGGACTAGCGGGGGAAATGAGCAGTTCTTC. Protein sequence: CASSRGTSGGNEQFF.